This paragraph reports one T cell receptor (beta chain). Antigen unknown. The V segment lost 4 bases and the J segment 2 bases; nucleotides outside the gene matches: 3. CDR1 is SGHRS, CDR2 YFSETQ, per germline. The length of the CDR3 is 14 residues. The data derive from a study of neoadjuvant nivolumab and ipilimumab in lung cancer. Study-wide results and caveats: From pretherapy to surgery, tumor richness and clonality rose with dual therapy. TCR richness and clonality were higher in tumors than adjacent uninvolved lung. Higher pretherapy blood TCR richness went with higher resected-tumor richness.

Profiled with immunoSEQ multiplex PCR; TCRdb holds only in-frame clones, not every one. The data contain over 10,000 clones, approximately 95% of them seen just once; the ten biggest clones take up 2% to 3%. The TCR sequence derives from an adult with non-small cell lung cancer. This chain joins TRBV5-1 and TRBJ2-7, with 10 bases that match TRBD1. Specimen: peripheral blood, collected after neoadjuvant nivolumab, alone or with ipilimumab, at or shortly before surgery. CDR3 in DNA: TGCGCCAGCAGCACGGGACAGGGGCCCTACGAGCAGTACTTC. Its translation is CASSTGQGPYEQYF.